These 22 T cell receptor beta chains were sequenced from one sample in a study of Ad26.COV2.S vaccination and SARS-CoV-2 variants. TCRdb's copy holds only in-frame clones and misses some; the assay was immunoSEQ multiplex PCR. The table records some 180,000 clones, around 88% of them present only once. The source material was peripheral blood, sampled after recovery from COVID-19. The receptor source for this set is a human donor who had recovered from COVID-19.

This chain joins TRBV21-1 and TRBJ2-2; the table's D call, TRBD1, has no DNA check behind it. TRBV21-1 is described as a pseudogene. This CDR3 region has 13 residues. The CDR3 DNA sequence: TGTGCCAGCATAAAACAGGGAACCGGGGAGCTGTTTTTT. Translation gives CASIKQGTGELFF.

The rearrangement links TRBV7-3 to TRBJ2-1; D is unresolved. CDR1 and CDR2 from the germline V gene are SGHTA and FQGTGA. The V gene lost 6 bases and the J gene lost 6 bases, with 12 bases spanning the gap. CDR3 length: 13 residues. DNA of the CDR3: TGTGCCAGCAGTCCCACTGGGCCCAATGAGCAGTTCTTC. Its translation: CASSPTGPNEQFF.

This clone showed up just once. The chain links TRBV3-1 (or the pseudogene TRBV3-2) to TRBJ2-2, with TRBD2 identical over 12 bases. The CDR3 consists of 21 residues. V gave up 4 bases and J gave up 7 bases; unmatched junction bases: 22. CDR1 and CDR2 from the germline V gene are LGHDT and YNNKEL (reference sequence). The CDR3 DNA reads TGTGCCAGCAGCCTCCTGGGTGGACTAGCGGGGATACCCTGGGGATACGGGGAGCTGTTTTTT. Translation gives CASSLLGGLAGIPWGYGELFF.

This chain joins TRBV9 and TRBJ2-2; D is unresolved. The CDR3 contains 15 residues. V was pared by 7 bases and J by 3 bases, with 16 bases between. The V gene's germline CDR1 is SGDLS and CDR2 YYNGEE. DNA of the CDR3: TGTGCCAGCGCCCAAACCGCTGTGCACACCGGGGAGCTGTTTTTT. Protein product: CASAQTAVHTGELFF.

V is TRBV5-1 and J is TRBJ2-1; D is unclear. The V and J ends lost 6 bases and 7 bases respectively, with 20 bases between them. The CDR3 is made up of 15 amino acids. Per the germline V gene, CDR1 is SGHRS and CDR2 is YFSETQ. The CDR3 spells CASTISGTQLNEQFF. CDR3 DNA sequence: TGCGCCAGCACGATCTCGGGTACCCAGCTTAATGAGCAGTTCTTC.

The chain carries TRBV7-9 and TRBJ2-5; the D is unclear. The CDR3 runs to 10 residues. In germline, CDR1 is SEHNR, CDR2 FQNEAQ (reference sequence). Trimming pared 9 bases from V and 4 bases from J, leaving 6 bases between. The CDR3 protein is CASGRETQYF. DNA of the CDR3: TGTGCCAGTGGCCGAGAGACCCAGTACTTC.

The chain has TRBV7-8 and TRBJ2-7; D is perhaps TRBD1 (7 bases). CDR1 and CDR2 from the germline V gene are SGHVS and FQNEAQ. Trimming took 1 base from V and 7 from J, leaving 14 bases between them. The CDR3 is 14 residues long. Here the CDR3 DNA reads TGTGCCAGCAGCTTAGAACAGGGGAGGTGGGAGCAGTACTTC. Its protein product is CASSLEQGRWEQYF.

In this sample, this clone turned up once. The V gene is TRBV10-3, the J gene TRBJ2-5, with 7 positions matching TRBD2. The germline gives CDR1 ENHRY, CDR2 SYGVKD. The J segment lost 5 bases and the V segment lost 2 bases, leaving 8 bases of the junction unmatched. The CDR3 is made up of 15 amino acids. The CDR3 here is CAISETGGREETQYF. The CDR3, as DNA: TGTGCCATCAGTGAGACGGGAGGTCGTGAGGAGACCCAGTACTTC.

This chain uses TRBV7-9 with TRBJ2-1; D might be TRBD2 (7 bases). The CDR3 contains 14 residues. CDR1 is SEHNR, CDR2 FQNEAQ, per germline (reference sequence). Trimming took off 4 bases at V and 10 bases at J, with 17 bases between the two ends. CDR3 loop: CASSSGGIDREQFF. For the CDR3, the DNA is TGTGCCAGCAGCTCGGGGGGAATCGACAGGGAGCAGTTCTTC.

The chain uses TRBV9 and TRBJ2-6, with 10 bases matching TRBD1. CDR1 is SGDLS and CDR2 is YYNGEE in the germline V gene. This CDR3 has 20 amino acids. Trimming cost V 0 bases and J 0 bases; bases outside gene matches: 9. CDR3 residues: CASSVVDGTGVNSGANVLTF. The CDR3 bases are TGTGCCAGCAGCGTAGTAGACGGGACAGGGGTTAACTCTGGGGCCAACGTCCTGACTTTC.

This sequence joins TRBV3-1 (or the pseudogene TRBV3-2) and TRBJ2-1, with 12 nucleotides matching TRBD2. Germline assignment: CDR1 LGHDT and CDR2 YNNKEL (reference sequence). The ends lost 4 bases at V and 5 bases at J; junction bases unmatched: 6. The CDR3 loop spans 16 amino acids. The CDR3 nucleotides read TGTGCCAGCAGCCGCCCGGGACTAGCGGGCCACAATGAGCAGTTCTTC. It specifies CASSRPGLAGHNEQFF.

The V and J genes are TRBV6-5 and TRBJ2-3; D may be TRBD1 or TRBD2 (5 bases each). The CDR3 totals 14 residues. Between the trimmed V and J ends, which lost 5 bases and 7 bases, there was a span of 16 bases. CDR1 MNHEY and CDR2 SVGAGI come from the germline V gene. CDR3 in amino acids: CASSPGTAANTQYF. CDR3 DNA: TGTGCCAGCAGTCCCGGGACCGCCGCTAATACGCAGTATTTT.

The chain combines TRBV5-1 with TRBJ2-1; the match to TRBD1 covers 9 bases. V shed 3 bases, J shed 9 bases, and the junction held 7 bases outside the gene matches. Germline assignment: CDR1 SGHRS and CDR2 YFSETQ. The CDR3 extends over 14 amino acids. CDR3: CASSSGTGLVEQFF. DNA of the CDR3: TGCGCCAGCAGCTCGGGGACAGGGCTGGTTGAGCAGTTCTTC.

This chain uses TRBV7-2 with TRBJ2-3, with a possible D match to TRBD2 (6 bases). This CDR3 has 12 amino acids. V lost 4 bases, J lost 4 bases, and 6 bases lay in between. In germline, CDR1 is SGHTA, CDR2 FQGNSA. CDR3 sequence: CASSWGADTQYF. As DNA, the CDR3 is TGTGCCAGCAGCTGGGGGGCAGATACGCAGTATTTT.

This clone was observed a single time. The gene calls are TRBV5-4 and TRBJ2-7; 8 nucleotides match TRBD2. The CDR3 is made up of 15 amino acids. Per the germline V gene, CDR1 is SGHNT and CDR2 is YYREEE (reference sequence). J lost 4 bases, V lost 2 bases, and 8 bases had no gene match. CDR3 nucleotides: TGTGCCAGCAGCTTCAGCGGGAGAGAACCTTACGAGCAGTACTTC. As protein: CASSFSGREPYEQYF. Complete variable domain (other parts from reference TRBV5-4 and TRBJ2-7): ETGVTQSPTHLIKTRGQQVTLRCSSQSGHNTVSWYQQALGQGPQFIFQYYREEENGRGNFPPRFSGLQFPNYSSELNVNALELDDSALYLCASSFSGREPYEQYFGPGTRLTVT.

The J gene is TRBJ2-7, the V gene TRBV19; TRBD1 matches 9 bases. In germline, CDR1 is LNHDA, CDR2 SQIVND (reference sequence). The CDR3 is made up of 15 amino acids. The V gene end was trimmed by 6 bases and the J gene end by 3 bases; junction bases not matched to a gene: 9. CDR3 nucleotide sequence: TGTGCCAGTAGCCCGACAGGGGGAGGTAGCTACGAGCAGTACTTC. The encoded protein is CASSPTGGGSYEQYF.

This clone was detected only once. This CDR3 is CASSPVPRQPGHDEKLFF. In DNA form, the CDR3 reads TGTGCCAGCTCACCAGTTCCGAGACAACCGGGACACGATGAAAAACTGTTTTTT. The chain carries TRBV18 and TRBJ1-4; possible D gene TRBD1, 6 bases. The CDR3 is made up of 18 amino acids. CDR1 and CDR2 from the germline V gene are KGHSH and LQKENI. V lost 2 bases to trimming and J lost 6 bases, with 22 bases between them.

This clone was seen a single time. The junction does not match germline at one end; this may be a read error. The rearrangement links TRBV7-7 to TRBJ2-7; no clear D gene. This CDR3 region has 13 residues. CDR1 is SSHAT and CDR2 is FNYEAQ in the germline V gene (reference sequence). CDR3 coding DNA: TGTGCTAGCAGCCCCGCCTCGGGCGTACGGCAGTACTTC. It translates to CASSPASGVRQYF.

The rearrangement links TRBV28 to TRBJ1-4; 7 nucleotides line up with TRBD1. CDR1 is MDHEN, CDR2 SYDVKM, per germline. CDR3 length equals 16 residues. V shed 5 bases and J 11 bases; nucleotides not matched to a gene: 17. The CDR3, as DNA: TGTGCCAGCAGTCCAGGATCGACAGGGTATCACCATAAACTGTTTTTT. Translated: CASSPGSTGYHHKLFF. The full variable domain, completed using reference TRBV28 and TRBJ1-4, is DVKVTQSSRYLVKRTGEKVFLECVQDMDHENMFWYRQDPGLGLRLIYFSYDVKMKEKGDIPEGYSVSREKKERFSLILESASTNQTSMYLCASSPGSTGYHHKLFFGSGTQLSVL.

This sequence joins TRBV18 and TRBJ2-7, with a possible D match to TRBD2 (5 bases). With 2 bases removed from V and 2 bases from J, the gap between germline ends came to 10 bases. CDR1 KGHSH and CDR2 LQKENI come from the germline V gene. The CDR3 has 14 amino acids. The CDR3 DNA reads as TGTGCCAGCTCACCAAGGAGGTCCACCTACGAGCAGTACTTC. Translating gives CASSPRRSTYEQYF.

V gene TRBV6-4 combines with J gene TRBJ1-1; D is possibly TRBD1 (5 bases). Germline CDR1 is MRHNA and CDR2 is SNTAGT. This CDR3 is 13 amino acids long. Trimming stripped 3 bases from V and 4 bases from J, with 9 bases between. The CDR3 sequence is CASSEGRGTEAFF. In DNA form, the CDR3 reads TGTGCCAGCAGTGAGGGTAGGGGCACTGAAGCTTTCTTT.

The count of this clone is one. The genes are TRBV4-2 and TRBJ2-7, with 8 bases lining up with TRBD2. V lost 0 bases to trimming and J lost 3 bases; unmatched junction nucleotides: 7. Germline V CDR1 and CDR2: LGHNA, YNFKEQ. The CDR3 is made up of 16 amino acids. CDR3 amino acids: CASSQESGTSVYEQYF. The CDR3 DNA reads as TGTGCCAGCAGCCAAGAGTCCGGGACTAGTGTCTACGAGCAGTACTTC.